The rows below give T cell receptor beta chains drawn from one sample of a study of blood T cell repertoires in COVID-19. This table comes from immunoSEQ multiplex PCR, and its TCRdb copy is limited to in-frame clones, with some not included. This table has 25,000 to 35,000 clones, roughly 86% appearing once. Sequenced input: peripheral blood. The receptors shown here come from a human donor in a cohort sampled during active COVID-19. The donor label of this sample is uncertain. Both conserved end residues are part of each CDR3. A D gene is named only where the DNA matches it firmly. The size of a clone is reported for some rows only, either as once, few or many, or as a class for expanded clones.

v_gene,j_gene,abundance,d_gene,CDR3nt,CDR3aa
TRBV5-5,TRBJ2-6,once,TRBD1,TGTGCCAGCAGCTCGATCACAGGGGCTGGGGCCAACGTCCTGACTTTC,CASSSITGAGANVLTF
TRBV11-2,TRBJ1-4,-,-,TGTGCCAGCAGCTTGCGGGGGCCGAATGAAAAACTGTTTTTT,CASSLRGPNEKLFF
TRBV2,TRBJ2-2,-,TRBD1,TGTGCCAGCAGACCCGGGACAGGGATTTCCAGGGAGCTGTTTTTT,CASRPGTGISRELFF
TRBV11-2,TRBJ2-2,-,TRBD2,TGTGCCAGCAGCTTGACATTGGCGGGAGGGCTTAGCGGGGAGCTGTTTTTT,CASSLTLAGGLSGELFF
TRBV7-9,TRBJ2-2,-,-,TGTGCCAGCAGTCAGGGGAGCACCGGGGAGCTGTTTTTT,CASSQGSTGELFF
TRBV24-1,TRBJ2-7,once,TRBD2,TGTGCCACCAGTGATAAGGGGGGGGCGAGAGCGGGAGTAGACGAGCAGTACTTC,CATSDKGGARAGVDEQYF
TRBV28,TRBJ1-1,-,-,TGTGCCAGCAGTTCTCAGGGGTTTAGTGCTTTCTTT,CASSSQGFSAFF
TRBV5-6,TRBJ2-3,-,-,TGTGCCAGCAGCAAGGGGCTATCCCCGACGCAGTATTTT,CASSKGLSPTQYF
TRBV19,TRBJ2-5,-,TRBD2,TGTGCCAGTAGTTTGGGGGGGGGACTCCAAGAGACCCAGTACTTC,CASSLGGGLQETQYF
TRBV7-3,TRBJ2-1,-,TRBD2,TGTGCCAGCAGCCCCCAAGGAGCGGGAGGATCCAATGAGCAGTTCTTC,CASSPQGAGGSNEQFF
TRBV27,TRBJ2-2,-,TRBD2,TGTGCCAGCAGTTTCCGAGCGGGAGGTTCCGGGGAGCTGTTTTTT,CASSFRAGGSGELFF
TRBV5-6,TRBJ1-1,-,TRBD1,TGTGCCAGCAGCGGCCTGGACAGGGAGCAGGTTGAAGCTTTCTTT,CASSGLDREQVEAFF
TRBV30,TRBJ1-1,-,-,TGTGCCTGGAGGGCGGGCGAGAACACTGAAGCTTTCTTT,CAWRAGENTEAFF
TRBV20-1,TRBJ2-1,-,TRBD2,TGCAGTGCTAGTGCTCATGGGCGGGAGGGGGATGAGCAGTTCTTC,CSASAHGREGDEQFF
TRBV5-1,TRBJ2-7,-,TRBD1,TGCGCCAGCAGCGCAACCGGGACAGGGTACGAGCAGTACTTC,CASSATGTGYEQYF
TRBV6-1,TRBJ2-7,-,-,TGTGCCAGCAGTGAAGTACCGGGGACCTACGAGCAGTACTTC,CASSEVPGTYEQYF
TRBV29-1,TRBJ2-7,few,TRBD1,TGCAGCGCGGCTTCGGGACAGGGCTACGAGCAGTACTTC,CSAASGQGYEQYF
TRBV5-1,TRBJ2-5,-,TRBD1,TGCGCCAGCAGTCGGACAGGGGCGGAGACCCAGTACTTC,CASSRTGAETQYF
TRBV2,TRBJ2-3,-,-,TGTGCCAGCATTTTCATCGATCCCTACACAGATACGCAGTATTTT,CASIFIDPYTDTQYF
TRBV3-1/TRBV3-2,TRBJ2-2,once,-,TGTGCCAGCAGCCATGCGGCCGGGGAGCTGTTTTTT,CASSHAAGELFF
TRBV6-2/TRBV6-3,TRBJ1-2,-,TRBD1,TGTGCCAGCAGTTCGGGACAGACTTATGGCTACACCTTC,CASSSGQTYGYTF
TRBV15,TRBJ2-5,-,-,TGTGCCACCAGCACCTTCGATTCGCGGAAGACCCAGTACTTC,CATSTFDSRKTQYF
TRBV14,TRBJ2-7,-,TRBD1,TGTGCCAGCAGCCCACCCCCCGGACAGGGCCGCTCCTACGAGCAGTACTTC,CASSPPPGQGRSYEQYF
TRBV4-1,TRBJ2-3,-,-,TGCGCCAGCAGCCAAGATTATCGTCTTGGGGGGAGCACAGATACGCAGTATTTT,CASSQDYRLGGSTDTQYF
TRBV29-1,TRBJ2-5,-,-,TGCAGCGTTACCCAGGGCAGGGAGACCCAGTACTTC,CSVTQGRETQYF
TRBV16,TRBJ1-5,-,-,TGTGCCAGCAGCCAATTCAGGGGAGGGAATCAGCCCCAGCATTTT,CASSQFRGGNQPQHF
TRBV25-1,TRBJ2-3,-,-,TGTGCCAGCAGTGGGGTGGTTCTAGCGTCCCCCACAGATACGCAGTATTTT,CASSGVVLASPTDTQYF
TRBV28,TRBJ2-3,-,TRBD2,TGTGCCAGCAGTGACCGGGAGGGCGCGAGAGATACGCAGTATTTT,CASSDREGARDTQYF
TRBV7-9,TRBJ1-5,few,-,TGTGCCAGCAGCTTAGACACAGTATATCAGCCCCAGCATTTT,CASSLDTVYQPQHF
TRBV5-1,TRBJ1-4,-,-,TGCGCCAGCAGCCACTCCGTTGGTGCAACTAATGAAAAACTGTTTTTT,CASSHSVGATNEKLFF
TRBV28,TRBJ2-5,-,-,TGTGCCAGCAGTTTAGAGGCGAAGGGGGATCAAGAGACCCAGTACTTC,CASSLEAKGDQETQYF
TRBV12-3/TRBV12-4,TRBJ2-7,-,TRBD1,TGTGCCAGCAGTACGGGACAGTCCTACGAGCAGTACTTC,CASSTGQSYEQYF
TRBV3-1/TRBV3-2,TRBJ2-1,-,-,TGTGCCAGTCAATACGAGGCCAATGAGCAGTTCTTC,CASQYEANEQFF
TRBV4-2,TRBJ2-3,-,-,TGTGCCAGCAGCCAAGGCCGCCTTACTTCTACCTCTCGGACAGATACGCAGTATTTT,CASSQGRLTSTSRTDTQYF
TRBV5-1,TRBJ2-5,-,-,TGCGCCAGCAGCTCCTACATGCGGGGAACCGAGACCCAGTACTTC,CASSSYMRGTETQYF
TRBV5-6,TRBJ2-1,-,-,TGTGCCAGCAGCTTGTGGGGTAAAGAGGGTAATGAGCAGTTCTTC,CASSLWGKEGNEQFF
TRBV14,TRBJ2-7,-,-,TGTGCCAGCAGCCCGCTCGGAGGGCGGCACTACGAGCAGTACTTC,CASSPLGGRHYEQYF
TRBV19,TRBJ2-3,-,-,TGTGCCAGTAATCGCGGCACCATCGCTCACACAGATACGCAGTATTTT,CASNRGTIAHTDTQYF
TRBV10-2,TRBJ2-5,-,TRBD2,TGCGCCAGCAGTGCCAGGGCTAGCGGGTCCCCAGAGACCCAGTACTTC,CASSARASGSPETQYF
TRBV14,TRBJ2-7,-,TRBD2,TGTGCCAGCAGTCGACTAGCGGGAGGACAATACGAGCAGTACTTC,CASSRLAGGQYEQYF
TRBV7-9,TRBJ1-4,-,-,TGTGCCAGCAGCTTCGCCTTACAGGGAGCAACTAATGAAAAACTGTTTTTT,CASSFALQGATNEKLFF
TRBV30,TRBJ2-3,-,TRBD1,TGTGCCTGGAGTGCGGGACAGGGAAGCACAGATACGCAGTATTTT,CAWSAGQGSTDTQYF
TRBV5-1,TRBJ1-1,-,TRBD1,TGCGCCAGCAGCCCAGGGACAGGGTGGGGCGGGACTGAAGCTTTCTTT,CASSPGTGWGGTEAFF
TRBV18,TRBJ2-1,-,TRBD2,TGTGCCAGCTCACCAGCCAGGACTAGCGGAGGCGACAATGAGCAGTTCTTC,CASSPARTSGGDNEQFF
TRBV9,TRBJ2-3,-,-,TGTGCCAGCAGCGTGGCGGGGTCTAGCACAGATACGCAGTATTTT,CASSVAGSSTDTQYF
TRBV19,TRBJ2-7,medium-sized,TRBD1,TGTGCCAGTAGTAGCAGGGGGCGGCACGAGCAGTACTTC,CASSSRGRHEQYF
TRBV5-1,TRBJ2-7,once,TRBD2,TGCGCCAGTGCGGGAGCTGGCAACGAGCAGTACTTC,CASAGAGNEQYF
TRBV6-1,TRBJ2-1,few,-,TGTGCCAGCAGTGAGCGGCGATTCAGCTCCTACAATGAGCAGTTCTTC,CASSERRFSSYNEQFF
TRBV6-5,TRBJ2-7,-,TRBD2,TGTGCCAGCAGTTCCCGACGCGGGAGCCTCGACTACGAGCAGTACTTC,CASSSRRGSLDYEQYF
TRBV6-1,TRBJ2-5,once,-,TGTGCCAGCAGTGAAGCGAGGTCTACGAAAGAGACCCAGTACTTC,CASSEARSTKETQYF
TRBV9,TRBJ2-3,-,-,TGTGCCAGCAGCGTTAGCGGAAAAACAGATACGCAGTATTTT,CASSVSGKTDTQYF